The clone carrying this TCR beta chain was seen a handful of times. Its antigen is currently unknown. The CDR3 is 14 amino acids. V lost 0 bases, J lost 5 bases, and 9 bases lay in between. The germline V gene encodes CDR1 SGHRS and CDR2 YFSETQ. This sample is part of a study of CD8+ T cells in alopecia areata. General observations from the study: The link between baseline CD8+ expansion and response remains uncertain with one nonresponder. Clonality was higher in lesional than normal scalp, especially in alopecia totalis/universalis. In scalp and blood during tofacitinib, many expanded lesional clones persisted.

Reverse transcription of extracted RNA yielded cDNA, which provided the sequencing template. Sequencing used immunoSEQ multiplex PCR; TCRdb keeps in-frame clones, though not all of them. The profile shows about 200,000 clones, more than 30% of them singletons. The treatment denotes: oral pan-JAK inhibitor, 5-10 mg twice daily. Peripheral blood and lesional scalp punch biopsies were taken from alopecia areata patients. This sequence was found in a human donor with alopecia areata. This specimen was CD4+ T cells sorted from blood, taken at approximately week 30, from a patient treated with tofacitinib. The rearrangement uses TRBV5-1 and TRBJ2-1; possible D gene TRBD2, 6 bases. As DNA, the CDR3 is TGCGCCAGCAGCTTGGTACTAGCTAACAATGAGCAGTTCTTC. It codes for CASSLVLANNEQFF. Full variable domain (rest looked up from reference TRBV5-1 and TRBJ2-1): KAGVTQTPRYLIKTRGQQVTLSCSPISGHRSVSWYQQTPGQGLQFLFEYFSETQRNKGNFPGRFSGRQFSNSRSEMNVSTLELGDSALYLCASSLVLANNEQFFGPGTRLTVL.